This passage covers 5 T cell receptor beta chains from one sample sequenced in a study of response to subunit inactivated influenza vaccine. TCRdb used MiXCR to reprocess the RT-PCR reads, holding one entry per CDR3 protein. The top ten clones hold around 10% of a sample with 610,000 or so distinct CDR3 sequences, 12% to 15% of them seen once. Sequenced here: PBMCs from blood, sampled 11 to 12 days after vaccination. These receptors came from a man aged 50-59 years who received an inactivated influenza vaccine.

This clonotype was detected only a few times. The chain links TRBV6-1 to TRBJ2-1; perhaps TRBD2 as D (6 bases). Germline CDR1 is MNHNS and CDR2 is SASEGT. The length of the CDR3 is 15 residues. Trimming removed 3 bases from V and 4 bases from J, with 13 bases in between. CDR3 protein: CASSDGRFSYNEQFF. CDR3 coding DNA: TGTGCCAGCAGTGATGGGAGGTTTTCATACAATGAGCAGTTCTTC.

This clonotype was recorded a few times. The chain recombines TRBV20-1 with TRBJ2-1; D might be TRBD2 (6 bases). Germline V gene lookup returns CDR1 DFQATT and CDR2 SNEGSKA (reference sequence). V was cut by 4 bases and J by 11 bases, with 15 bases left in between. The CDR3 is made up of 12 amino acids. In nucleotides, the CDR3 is TGCAGTGCTATAGCGGAGGTTAGGAAGCAGTTCTTC. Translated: CSAIAEVRKQFF.

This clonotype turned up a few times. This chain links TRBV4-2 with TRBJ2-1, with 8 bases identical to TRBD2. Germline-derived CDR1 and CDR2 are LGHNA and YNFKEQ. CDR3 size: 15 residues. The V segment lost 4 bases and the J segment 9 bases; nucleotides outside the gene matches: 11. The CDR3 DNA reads TGTGCCAGCAGCCTTAGCGGGGATGACCGGGGTGAGCAGTTCTTC. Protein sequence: CASSLSGDDRGEQFF.

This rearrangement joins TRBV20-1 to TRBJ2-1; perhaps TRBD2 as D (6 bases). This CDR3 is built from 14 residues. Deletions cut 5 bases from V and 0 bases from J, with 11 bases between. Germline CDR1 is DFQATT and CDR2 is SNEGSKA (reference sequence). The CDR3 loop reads CSAPRETSYNEQFF. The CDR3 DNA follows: TGCAGTGCTCCTCGGGAGACCTCCTACAATGAGCAGTTCTTC.

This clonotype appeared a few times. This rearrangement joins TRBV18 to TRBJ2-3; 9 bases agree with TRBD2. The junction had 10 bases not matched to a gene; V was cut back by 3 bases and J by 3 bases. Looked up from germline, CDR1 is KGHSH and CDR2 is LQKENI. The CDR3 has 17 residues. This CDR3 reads CASSPIVPSGTTDTQYF. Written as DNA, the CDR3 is TGTGCCAGCTCACCGATTGTTCCTAGCGGGACAACAGATACGCAGTATTTT.